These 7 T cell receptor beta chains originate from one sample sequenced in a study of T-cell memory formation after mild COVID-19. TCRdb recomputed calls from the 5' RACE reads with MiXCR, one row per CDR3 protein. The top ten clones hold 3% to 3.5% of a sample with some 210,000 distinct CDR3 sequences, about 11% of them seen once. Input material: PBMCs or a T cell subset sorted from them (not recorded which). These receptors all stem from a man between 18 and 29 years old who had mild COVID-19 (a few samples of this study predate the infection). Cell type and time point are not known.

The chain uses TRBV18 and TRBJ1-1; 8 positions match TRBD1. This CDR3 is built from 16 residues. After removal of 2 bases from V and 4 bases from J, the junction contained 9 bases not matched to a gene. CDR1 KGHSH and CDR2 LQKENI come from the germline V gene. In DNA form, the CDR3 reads TGTGCCAGCTCACCATCTCGGGACAGGCCTCTCACTGAAGCTTTCTTT. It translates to CASSPSRDRPLTEAFF. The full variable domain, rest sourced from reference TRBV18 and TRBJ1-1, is NAGVMQNPRHLVRRRGQEARLRCSPMKGHSHVYWYRQLPEEGLKFMVYLQKENIIDESGMPKERFSAEFPKEGPSILRIQQVVRGDSAAYFCASSPSRDRPLTEAFFGQGTRLTVV.

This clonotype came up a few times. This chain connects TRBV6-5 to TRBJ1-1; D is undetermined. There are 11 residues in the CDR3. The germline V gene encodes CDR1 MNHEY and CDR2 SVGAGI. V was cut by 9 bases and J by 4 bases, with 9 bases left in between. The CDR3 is CASIRATEAFF. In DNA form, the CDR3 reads TGTGCCAGTATTCGCGCCACTGAAGCTTTCTTT.

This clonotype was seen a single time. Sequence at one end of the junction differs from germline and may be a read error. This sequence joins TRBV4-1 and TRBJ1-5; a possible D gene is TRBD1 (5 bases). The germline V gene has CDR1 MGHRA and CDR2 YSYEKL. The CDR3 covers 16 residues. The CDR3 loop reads CSSSQDFGRTNQPQHF. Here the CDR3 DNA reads TGCTCCAGCAGCCAAGATTTCGGACGGACAAATCAGCCCCAGCATTTT.

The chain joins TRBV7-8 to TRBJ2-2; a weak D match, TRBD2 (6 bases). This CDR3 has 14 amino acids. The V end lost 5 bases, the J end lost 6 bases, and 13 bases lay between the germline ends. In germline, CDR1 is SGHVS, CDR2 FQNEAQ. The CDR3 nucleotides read TGTGCCAGCAGCCCCTCGGACTATCCCGGGGAGCTGTTTTTT. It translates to CASSPSDYPGELFF.

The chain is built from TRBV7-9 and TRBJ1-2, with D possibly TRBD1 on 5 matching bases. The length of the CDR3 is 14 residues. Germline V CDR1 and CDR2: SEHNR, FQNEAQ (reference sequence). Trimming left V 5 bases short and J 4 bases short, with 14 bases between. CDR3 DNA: TGTGCCAGCAGCCCCCGGGGGTCTCTCTATGGCTACACCTTC. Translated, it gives CASSPRGSLYGYTF.

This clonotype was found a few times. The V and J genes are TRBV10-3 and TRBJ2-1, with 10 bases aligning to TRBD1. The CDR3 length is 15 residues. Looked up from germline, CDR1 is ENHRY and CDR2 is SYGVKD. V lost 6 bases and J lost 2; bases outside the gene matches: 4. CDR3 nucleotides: TGTGCCATCAGCCGGGACAGGGGTGCCTACAATGAGCAGTTCTTC. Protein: CAISRDRGAYNEQFF.

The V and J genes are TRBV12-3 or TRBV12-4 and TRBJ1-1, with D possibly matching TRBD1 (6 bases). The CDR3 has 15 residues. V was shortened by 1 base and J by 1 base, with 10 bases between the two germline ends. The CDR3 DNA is TGTGCCAGCAGTTTAGTCCGGACAGAGAACACTGAAGCTTTCTTT. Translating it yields CASSLVRTENTEAFF.